One and the same sample provided the 29 T cell receptor beta chains below, sequenced in a study of T cells in Graves' hyperthyroidism and ophthalmopathy. From RNA transcripts, TCR beta CDR3 regions were amplified. In the first-round RT-PCR of the TCR CDR3, the HTBI primer set was used. Using its own MiXCR run on the multiplex PCR reads, TCRdb lists one record per CDR3 protein. The sample consists of under 350,000 distinct CDR3 sequences, around 20% of them appearing once. Sample: blood. Source of these receptors: a woman aged 50 to 60 with Graves' hyperthyroidism.

This clonotype was seen many times. The V and J genes are TRBV5-1 and TRBJ2-7; 7 nucleotides line up with TRBD1. CDR3 length equals 12 residues. Losses at the gene ends were 7 bases for V and 3 bases for J; bases not matched to a gene: 4. Looked up from germline, CDR1 is SGHRS and CDR2 is YFSETQ. The CDR3 protein is CASGRDSYEQYF. Written as DNA, the CDR3 is TGCGCCAGCGGACGGGACAGCTACGAGCAGTACTTC.

A remark on this clonotype: Since the CDR3 does not end with the conserved phenylalanine or tryptophan, this likely comes from a read error. The rearrangement uses TRBV5-1 and TRBJ1-6; possible D gene TRBD1, 5 bases. CDR1 SGHRS and CDR2 YFSETQ come from the germline V gene. Trimming shortened V by 5 bases and J by 8 bases, and 14 bases separated the two germline ends. This CDR3 comprises 14 residues. CDR3 loop: CASSFGIRDSPLHL. The CDR3 DNA reads as TGCGCCAGCAGTTTCGGAATCAGGGATTCACCCCTCCACCTT.

Remarks on this clonotype: One junction end does not reproduce the germline sequence, and a read error may be involved. V is TRBV5-1 and J is TRBJ2-2; the D is unclear. Germline V gene sequence: CDR1 SGHRS, CDR2 YFSETQ. CDR3 length: 13 residues. This CDR3 is CASSPQAFGELFF. The CDR3 DNA is TGTGCCAGCAGCCCGCAGGCCTTCGGGGAGCTGTTTTTT.

This clonotype was recorded many times. The chain recombines TRBV20-1 with TRBJ2-2; possibly TRBD2 for D (5 bases). V dropped 5 bases and J dropped 2 bases, with 15 bases sitting between them. The CDR3 spans 15 residues. Germline V gives CDR1 DFQATT, CDR2 SNEGSKA (reference sequence). The CDR3 sequence: CSASLAIGNTGELFF. The CDR3 DNA reads TGCAGTGCTTCGCTAGCAATTGGTAACACCGGGGAGCTGTTTTTT.

The sample holds a few counts of this clonotype. A much more abundant neighbour one base away suggests this may be a read error. This sequence joins TRBV20-1 and TRBJ2-7, with 14 bases that match TRBD2. Germline CDR1 reads DFQATT; CDR2 reads SNEGSKA (reference sequence). After removal of 6 bases from V and 6 bases from J, the junction contained 4 bases not matched to a gene. The CDR3 is made up of 13 amino acids. The CDR3: CSAAGLAGGEQYF. CDR3 DNA: TGCAGTGCAGCCGGACTAGCGGGAGGCGAGCAGTACTTC.

This clonotype came up many times. V is TRBV18 and J is TRBJ2-1; D is unclear. CDR1 and CDR2 (germline): KGHSH, LQKENI. Trimming took 2 bases from V and 14 from J, leaving 10 bases between them. The CDR3 length is 11 residues. CDR3 nucleotides: TGTGCCAGCTCACCAGACCGGCATGAGTTCTTC. Its protein product is CASSPDRHEFF.

Concerning this clonotype itself: One base away lies a much larger clone, so this may be a sequencing read error. V and J are TRBV5-1 and TRBJ2-7; 8 bases map to TRBD1. CDR1 SGHRS and CDR2 YFSETQ come from the germline V gene. The CDR3 length is 15 residues. Trimming removed 4 bases from V and 8 bases from J; junction bases left unmatched: 14. This CDR3 is CASSKTGQGFHKQYF. CDR3 coding DNA: TGCGCCAGCAGCAAGACCGGACAGGGCTTCCACAAGCAGTACTTC.

Comment on this clonotype: Given a much more abundant clone one base away, this may be a read error. This chain links TRBV6-1 with TRBJ1-5; no clear D gene. The CDR3 runs 13 residues. V dropped 6 bases and J dropped 7 bases, with 13 bases sitting between them. Germline V gene sequence: CDR1 MNHNS, CDR2 SASEGT. The CDR3 reads CASRSHSPQPQHF. DNA for the CDR3: TGTGCCAGCAGGTCGCATTCGCCCCAGCCCCAGCATTTT.

This clonotype has ten or more counts. The chain has TRBV5-1 and TRBJ2-1; D ambiguous. Germline CDR1 and CDR2: SGHRS and YFSETQ. V gave up 0 bases and J gave up 5 bases, with 9 bases separating them. The CDR3 runs to 14 residues. Written as DNA, the CDR3 is TGCGCCAGCAGCTTGGGTGTCAACCACAATGAGCAGTTCTTC. Protein: CASSLGVNHNEQFF.

The CDR3 spells CASSQDRSFNQPQHF. Written as DNA, the CDR3 is TGCGCCAGCAGCCAAGATCGCAGCTTCAATCAGCCCCAGCATTTT. This chain uses TRBV4-1 with TRBJ1-5; D gene unclear. The CDR3 loop spans 15 amino acids. The ends were cut back, 0 bases at V and 3 bases at J, with 9 bases in the middle. Per the germline V gene, CDR1 is MGHRA and CDR2 is YSYEKL.

Points on this clonotype: A much larger clone lies one base from this, so it may be a read error. The chain employs TRBV28 and TRBJ1-2, with unresolved D. CDR3 length equals 12 residues. V lost 5 bases and J 4 bases, leaving 8 bases between the germline ends. Germline CDR1 and CDR2: MDHEN and SYDVKM. The chain's CDR3 is CASSKDGYGYTF. The CDR3 region has the DNA TGTGCCAGCAGTAAAGACGGCTATGGCTACACCTTC.

The table lists this clonotype with a few counts. V gene TRBV11-2 combines with J gene TRBJ2-3; 7 bases fit TRBD2. Germline V lookup: CDR1 SGHAT, CDR2 FQNNGV. CDR3 length equals 15 residues. J was trimmed by 6 bases and V by 5 bases; bases with no gene match: 11. The DNA for the CDR3 is TGTGCCAGCAGCCCCGGGACTACCTCGGTGGATACGCAGTATTTT. Translated, it gives CASSPGTTSVDTQYF.

This clonotype was observed a single time. The genes are TRBV20-1 and TRBJ2-3; 7 nucleotides line up with TRBD2. Germline CDR1 DFQATT, CDR2 SNEGSKA (reference sequence). The length of the CDR3 is 14 residues. J gave up 0 bases and V 6 bases, and 6 bases lay outside the gene matches. CDR3 sequence: CSASREGSTDTQYF. CDR3 DNA: TGCAGTGCCAGTAGGGAGGGCAGCACAGATACGCAGTATTTT.

This clonotype was observed at least ten times. The chain recombines TRBV7-2 with TRBJ2-2; D gene ambiguous. Germline lookup yields CDR1 SGHTA and CDR2 FQGNSA. V lost 1 base, J lost 7 bases, and 4 bases lay in between. The CDR3 has 12 residues. CDR3 sequence reads: CASSLGIGELFF. CDR3 DNA: TGTGCCAGCAGCTTAGGAATCGGGGAGCTGTTTTTT.

V gene TRBV20-1 combines with J gene TRBJ2-5, with 10 bases that match TRBD2. CDR1 is DFQATT and CDR2 is SNEGSKA in the germline V gene (reference sequence). The V and J ends lost 1 base and 2 bases, in that order; junction bases with no gene match: 7. The CDR3 has 16 amino acids. DNA for the CDR3: TGCAGTGCTAGAGTCCAGCGGGGGGGCCGGCAAGAGACCCAGTACTTC. Translating it yields CSARVQRGGRQETQYF.

The sample holds a few counts of this clonotype. The chain joins TRBV4-1 to TRBJ1-1; D may be TRBD1 (5 bases). With 3 bases removed from V and 4 bases from J, the gap between germline ends came to 9 bases. Germline CDR1 reads MGHRA; CDR2 reads YSYEKL. The CDR3 runs 13 residues. The CDR3 loop is CASSHREATEAFF. The CDR3 region has the DNA TGCGCCAGCAGCCACAGGGAGGCCACTGAAGCTTTCTTT.

The chain employs TRBV3-1 and TRBJ1-1; D is ambiguous. This CDR3 region has 14 residues. Trimming took 1 base from V and 0 from J, leaving 6 bases between them. Germline loops: CDR1 LGHDT, CDR2 YNNKEL (reference sequence). CDR3 DNA: TGTGCCAGCAGCCAAGGCGCCTTGAACACTGAAGCTTTCTTT. Translating it yields CASSQGALNTEAFF.

This clonotype came up many times. The chain recombines TRBV5-1 with TRBJ1-5, with 8 bases identical to TRBD1. V was pared by 4 bases and J by 7 bases, with 10 bases of the junction left unmatched. This CDR3 is built from 15 residues. The germline gives CDR1 SGHRS, CDR2 YFSETQ. The DNA for the CDR3 is TGCGCCAGCAGCCCCTATGGACAGGGTGGACAGCCCCAGCATTTT. It translates to CASSPYGQGGQPQHF.

This chain uses TRBV2 with TRBJ1-2, with a tentative D call TRBD1 (5 bases). The CDR3 is made up of 14 amino acids. The V and J ends lost 3 bases and 3 bases respectively, with 11 bases between them. The germline V gene has CDR1 SNHLY and CDR2 FYNNEI. CDR3 nucleotide sequence: TGTGCCAGCAGTGACAGGGAAAAGGACTATGGCTACACCTTC. Its translation is CASSDREKDYGYTF.

V usage is TRBV27 and J usage is TRBJ2-1, with TRBD2 identical over 8 bases. The V gene's germline CDR1 is MNHEY and CDR2 SMNVEV (reference sequence). This CDR3 contains 16 residues. Trimming took 10 bases from V and 3 from J; bases not matched to a gene: 14. This CDR3 reads CATGWGAGALYNEQFF. DNA for the CDR3: TGTGCCACCGGTTGGGGAGCGGGAGCCCTCTACAATGAGCAGTTCTTC.

The sample holds many counts of this clonotype. CDR3 protein: CASSWGQGGTYNEQFF. CDR3 bases: TGTGCCAGCAGCTGGGGACAGGGGGGCACCTACAATGAGCAGTTCTTC. The chain recombines TRBV7-9 with TRBJ2-1; 11 bases are a match to TRBD1. CDR1 and CDR2 (germline): SEHNR, FQNEAQ (reference sequence). J lost 2 bases, V lost 4 bases, and 4 bases had no gene match. The CDR3 length is 16 residues.

This sequence joins TRBV18 and TRBJ2-1; TRBD1 aligns across 9 bases. V lost 3 bases and J lost 8; bases outside the gene matches: 8. The germline V gene encodes CDR1 KGHSH and CDR2 LQKENI. The CDR3 has 15 amino acids. CDR3: CASSPGTGPQHEQFF. The CDR3 region has the DNA TGTGCCAGCTCACCCGGGACAGGGCCACAACATGAGCAGTTCTTC.

This clonotype was observed at least ten times. The V gene is TRBV28, the J gene TRBJ2-1, with 10 bases that match TRBD2. The germline V gene has CDR1 MDHEN and CDR2 SYDVKM. This CDR3 has 15 residues. The ends lost 6 bases at V and 5 bases at J; junction bases unmatched: 7. The CDR3 DNA sequence: TGTGCCAGCAGAAAAAGACTAGCGGGCGACAATGAGCAGTTCTTC. It is translated as CASRKRLAGDNEQFF.

This clonotype came up many times. The gene calls are TRBV12-3 or TRBV12-4 and TRBJ2-7; D possibly uses TRBD1 or TRBD2 (6 bases each). This CDR3 contains 14 residues. V was cut by 8 bases and J by 1 base, with 15 bases left in between. As DNA, the CDR3 is TGTGCCAGCGAAAAGGGGGGCAGTTCCTACGAGCAGTACTTC. It codes for CASEKGGSSYEQYF.

This clonotype was seen ten or more times. This rearrangement joins TRBV20-1 to TRBJ2-7; D not resolved. The germline CDR1 and CDR2 sequences are DFQATT and SNEGSKA (reference sequence). The CDR3 is 11 amino acids. V was pared by 2 bases and J by 4 bases, with 6 bases between. As DNA, the CDR3 is TGCAGTGCTAGATCCGGTTACGAGCAGTACTTC. This gives the protein CSARSGYEQYF.

This clonotype was counted once. V is TRBV24-1 and J is TRBJ2-1; perhaps TRBD1 as D (5 bases). The CDR3 has 14 residues. Germline assignment: CDR1 KGHDR and CDR2 SFDVKD. The germline V and J ends were trimmed by 3 bases and 4 bases, with 9 bases remaining between them. The CDR3 region has the DNA TGTGCCACCAGTGATAATCACAGGTACAATGAGCAGTTCTTC. Residues: CATSDNHRYNEQFF.

The table lists this clonotype with a count of one. A much larger clone sits a single nucleotide away, making a read error possible. This chain connects TRBV10-3 to TRBJ2-7; the D is unclear. Germline lookup yields CDR1 ENHRY and CDR2 SYGVKD. The CDR3 spans 15 residues. The CDR3 nucleotides are TGTGCCATCAGTTCCGCTATGGGGTCACCCTACAAGCAGTACTTC. This codes for CAISSAMGSPYKQYF.

The CDR3 loop is CASSSLAFTEAFF. As DNA, the CDR3 is TGTGCCAGCAGTTCTCTCGCATTTACTGAAGCTTTCTTT. This chain uses TRBV6-2 or TRBV6-3 with TRBJ1-1; D gene uncertain. CDR1 and CDR2 (germline): MNHEY, SVGEGT. With 4 bases removed from V and 5 bases from J, the gap between germline ends came to 11 bases. The CDR3 is 13 amino acids.

The chain uses TRBV11-2 and TRBJ2-5; D gene unclear. The CDR3 is 15 residues long. Germline values: CDR1 SGHAT, CDR2 FQNNGV. Trimming left V 6 bases short and J 2 bases short, with 16 bases between. This chain's CDR3 is CASRLQWTGQETQYF. CDR3 nucleotide sequence: TGTGCCAGCAGACTCCAATGGACCGGACAAGAGACCCAGTACTTC.